A selection of T cell receptor beta chains follows, all from one sample in a study of T cell responses to AZD1222 COVID-19 vaccine. The protocol was immunoSEQ multiplex PCR, while the TCRdb copy is restricted to in-frame clones and leaves out a portion. Here the sample spans about 130,000 clones, about nine tenths being singletons. The sequenced sample was peripheral blood, obtained on day 0 of AZD1222 vaccination. The receptors shown here come from an adult in good health. CDR3s include the opening cysteine and the closing phenylalanine or tryptophan. The D gene is left open where the match is weak. Clone size is not always given. Where it is, it says once, few, many or a class for expanded clones.

TRBJ1-2 . . TRBV4-3 TGCGCCAGCAGCCAAACAATTAAGACAGGCTACACCTTC CASSQTIKTGYTF
TRBJ1-1 . . TRBV10-1 TGCGCCAGCAGTGACGCCGGGGGTCTCATGGCTTTCTTT CASSDAGGLMAFF
TRBJ1-6 . . TRBV23-1 TGCGCCAGCAGTTCACCTCATCCAGGGAGCGATTCACCCCTCCACTTT CASSSPHPGSDSPLHF
TRBJ1-1 . . TRBV24-1 TGTGCCACCAGTGATTTGCAGGGAGGGACTGAAGCTTTCTTT CATSDLQGGTEAFF
TRBJ1-1 . . TRBV28 TGTGCCAGCAGTTTAGACCGCTCACTAAAGAACACTGAAGCTTTCTTT CASSLDRSLKNTEAFF
TRBJ2-1 . . TRBV6-4 TGTGCCAGCAGAGCTACTAAGCAGTTCTTC CASRATKQFF
TRBJ1-5 . . TRBV5-1 TGCGCCAGCAGCTTGGCCCCCGGTTCCGGGAACGATCAGCCCCAGCATTTT CASSLAPGSGNDQPQHF
TRBJ2-2 . . TRBV30 TGTGCCTGGCGCTCCTTCCTCTACCTCACCGGGGAGCTGTTTTTT CAWRSFLYLTGELFF
TRBJ1-2 . . TRBV5-4 TGTGCCAGCAGCCCGGGGGCTGCAGATAGCTATGGCTACACCTTC CASSPGAADSYGYTF
TRBJ2-2 . once TRBV5-1 TGCGCCAGCAGGCCCACTAAGAGTCAGGGAAACACCGGGGAGCTGTTTTTT CASRPTKSQGNTGELFF
TRBJ2-7 . . TRBV10-2 TGCGCCAGCCGTCGGGGGGCCGAGCAGTACTTC CASRRGAEQYF
TRBJ1-5 . . TRBV6-5 TGTGCCAGCAGTTTAGCCGGACGGGGTAGCAATCAGCCCCAGCATTTT CASSLAGRGSNQPQHF
TRBJ1-2 TRBD1 . TRBV29-1 TGCAGCGTTGAGTCGACAGGGGGGAACTATGGCTACACCTTC CSVESTGGNYGYTF
TRBJ1-3 . . TRBV6-7 TGTGCCAGCAGCAAAAAGTGGAACACCATATATTTT CASSKKWNTIYF
TRBJ2-3 TRBD2 . TRBV6-5 TGTGCCAGCAGCCGGGGGGGGCGGAGCACAGATACGCAGTATTTT CASSRGGRSTDTQYF
TRBJ1-1 . . TRBV5-1 TGCGCCAGCAGCCCGGGGGGGGGCTTCACTGAAGCTTTCTTT CASSPGGGFTEAFF
TRBJ1-2 . . TRBV4-3 TGCGCCAGCAGCCAAGACGGTATGGGGAACTATGGCTACACCTTC CASSQDGMGNYGYTF
TRBJ2-1 . . TRBV10-2 TGCGCCAGCAGGGGGGCCCAGACAGCGTACAATGAGCAGTTCTTC CASRGAQTAYNEQFF
TRBJ2-2 . . TRBV3-1/TRBV3-2 TGTGCCAGCAGCCCCGGGGTAGCGGTCTTCGGGGAGCTGTTTTTT CASSPGVAVFGELFF
TRBJ1-6 . . TRBV7-2 TGTGCCAGCAGCCCCCATATCGGGGGCGCAAACTCACCCCTCCACTTT CASSPHIGGANSPLHF
TRBJ1-1 . . TRBV7-2 TGTGCCAGCAGCTTATTGGCCTTGAACACTGAAGCTTTCTTT CASSLLALNTEAFF
TRBJ1-3 . . TRBV20-1 TGCAGTGCTAGTGGGCAGGGGTCCCTCTCTGGAAACACCATATATTTT CSASGQGSLSGNTIYF
TRBJ2-7 TRBD2 . TRBV5-1 TGCGCCAGCCGTTCGGGGGGAGACGAGCAGTACTTC CASRSGGDEQYF
TRBJ2-7 TRBD2 . TRBV5-1 TGCGCCAGCAGCTTTCGGGGGGGATCCTACGAGCAGTACTTC CASSFRGGSYEQYF